A selection of T cell receptor beta chains follows, all from one sample in a study of neurological immune-mediated disorders. Using its own MiXCR run on the 5' RACE reads, TCRdb lists one record per CDR3 protein. This sample has some 56,000 distinct CDR3 sequences, with around 4% found just once. Specimen: PBMCs. All receptors derive from a man in his sixties with multiple sclerosis. Each CDR3 is given with its conserved first and last residue. The order of the fields is V gene, CDR3 length, J gene, CDR3 protein.

TRBV5-1	14	TRBJ2-7	CASSDRDRAYEQYF
TRBV24-1	15	TRBJ2-3	CATSDLGQGGDTQYF
TRBV7-9	14	TRBJ2-7	CASSLAAGTGEQYF
TRBV20-1	13	TRBJ2-1	CSANPSGIGEQFF
TRBV20-1	15	TRBJ2-2	CSAPTGGSNTGELFF
TRBV7-2	15	TRBJ1-6	CASSLGDREGSPLHF
TRBV28	16	TRBJ2-4	CASSFLAGLAKNIQYF
TRBV7-9	13	TRBJ1-5	CASSLRVDQPQHF
TRBV5-1	14	TRBJ2-5	CASSFLDKKETQYF
TRBV7-2	16	TRBJ1-3	CASSLIPRSSGNTIYF
TRBV3-1	17	TRBJ2-7	CASSQPGLAGQLYEQYF
TRBV5-1	16	TRBJ2-1	CASSWATSGAYNEQFF
TRBV20-1	15	TRBJ1-5	CSARPGQGTAQPQHF
TRBV7-8	15	TRBJ1-1	CASSLEGPGRTEAFF
TRBV10-3	15	TRBJ1-4	CAISATDRAGEKLFF
TRBV20-1	13	TRBJ2-5	CSAREGAQETQYF
TRBV3-1	12	TRBJ2-2	CASSQPAGELFF
TRBV6-6	15	TRBJ2-1	CASSQTSSTYNEQFF
TRBV12-3/TRBV12-4	14	TRBJ2-7	CASSFTSGVYEQYF
TRBV7-8	13	TRBJ1-5	CASSLSRDQPQHF
TRBV7-8	15	TRBJ1-2	CASSLGTALNYGYTF
TRBV5-1	14	TRBJ1-2	CASSSTGTYEGYTF
TRBV3-1	15	TRBJ2-5	CASSQAGGSQETQYF
TRBV28	14	TRBJ2-5	CASREYGGQETQYF
TRBV5-1	14	TRBJ2-5	CASSPDRGRETQYF
TRBV20-1	16	TRBJ2-3	CSAPPAHLADTDTQYF
TRBV7-8	12	TRBJ1-1	CASTTRRGRAFF
TRBV29-1	13	TRBJ2-3	CSVSGLSTDTQYF
TRBV28	11	TRBJ1-4	CASSLTEKLFF
TRBV20-1	15	TRBJ2-5	CSAKTLTGVGETQYF
TRBV20-1	13	TRBJ2-7	CSAGPGTDYEQYF
TRBV16	16	TRBJ1-1	CASSQRRLGGNTEAFF
TRBV20-1	14	TRBJ2-5	CSAPGSGSKETQYF
TRBV5-1	14	TRBJ1-2	CASSVLGPGDGYTF
TRBV19	14	TRBJ2-2	CASIQGAGTGELFF
TRBV20-1	15	TRBJ1-1	CSATRTGGYNTEAFF
TRBV20-1	13	TRBJ1-2	CSCPGRTNYGYTF
TRBV15	14	TRBJ2-1	CATSRVAGGDPQFF
TRBV6-1	14	TRBJ2-1	CATSLAAGSNEQFF
TRBV7-9	19	TRBJ2-4	CASSEGQRARNRDKNIQYF
TRBV18	14	TRBJ2-5	CASSREPGRETQYF
TRBV5-1	12	TRBJ1-2	CASSFDRAGYTF
TRBV20-1	14	TRBJ2-1	CSAEQGIAGGKEFF
TRBV6-1	13	TRBJ1-6	CASSELRDSTLNF
TRBV20-1	15	TRBJ1-5	CSARSNKGEAQPQHF
TRBV20-1	19	TRBJ2-3	CSARESGPWQTLSTDTQYF
TRBV5-1	15	TRBJ2-5	CASSPPGSDQETQYF
TRBV5-1	15	TRBJ1-1	CASSLGSVVRAEAFF
TRBV20-1	17	TRBJ2-7	CSARNGRELAAFYEQYF
TRBV7-9	14	TRBJ2-7	CASSSTGRTYEQYF
TRBV5-1	16	TRBJ2-1	CASTPAPDRQTNEQFF